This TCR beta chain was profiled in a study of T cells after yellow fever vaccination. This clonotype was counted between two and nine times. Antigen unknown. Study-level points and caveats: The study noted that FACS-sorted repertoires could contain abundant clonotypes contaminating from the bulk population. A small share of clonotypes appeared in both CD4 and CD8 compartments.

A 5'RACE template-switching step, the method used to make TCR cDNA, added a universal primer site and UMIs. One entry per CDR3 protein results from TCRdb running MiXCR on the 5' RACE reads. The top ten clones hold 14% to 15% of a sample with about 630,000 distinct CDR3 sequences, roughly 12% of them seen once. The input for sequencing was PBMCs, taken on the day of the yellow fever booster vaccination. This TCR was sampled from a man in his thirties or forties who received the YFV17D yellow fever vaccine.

In nucleotides, the CDR3 is TGCAGTGCTAGAGATCTCGGGACTAGGGGTGAGCAGTACTTC. This translates into CSARDLGTRGEQYF. The chain has TRBV20-1 and TRBJ2-7; 8 positions match TRBD2. The CDR3 spans 14 residues. J was trimmed by 7 bases and V by 0 bases; bases with no gene match: 8. Germline V gives CDR1 DFQATT, CDR2 SNEGSKA (reference sequence).